A selection of T cell receptor beta chains follows, all from one sample in a study of T cells in Graves' hyperthyroidism and ophthalmopathy. TCRdb re-derived calls from the multiplex PCR reads in MiXCR, one entry per CDR3 protein. Found here are more than 300,000 distinct CDR3 sequences, about 18% of them singletons; the top ten hold roughly a third. The sample was blood. Every receptor here comes from a woman in her twenties or thirties with Graves' hyperthyroidism that later progressed to Graves' ophthalmopathy. The CDR3 runs from the conserved cysteine through the conserved F or W. Each record gives: CDR3 DNA, CDR3 protein, clone size, V gene, J gene, D gene. A D gene is named only where the DNA matches it firmly. Size is omitted from some rows. Given values are once, few, many or a class for expanded clones.

CDR3 DNA: TGCAGCGTTGGCCAGGGCGTCGTCTACGAGCAGTACTTC; CDR3 protein: CSVGQGVVYEQYF; clone size: -; V gene: TRBV29-1; J gene: TRBJ2-7; D gene: -
CDR3 DNA: TGCGCCAGCAGCTTACGGGACAGCAATTATAGCAATCAGCCCCAGCATTTT; CDR3 protein: CASSLRDSNYSNQPQHF; clone size: -; V gene: TRBV5-1; J gene: TRBJ1-5; D gene: TRBD1
CDR3 DNA: TGTGCCTGGAGGCTCCCTGGAGCCGAGCCACATACGCAGTATTTT; CDR3 protein: CAWRLPGAEPHTQYF; clone size: -; V gene: TRBV30; J gene: TRBJ2-3; D gene: -
CDR3 DNA: TGTGCCAGCAGCTCCGGAGGGGGCCGTTCACCCCTCCACTTT; CDR3 protein: CASSSGGGRSPLHF; clone size: -; V gene: TRBV28; J gene: TRBJ1-6; D gene: TRBD1
CDR3 DNA: TGTGCCATCAGTGAGATTCATGAACAACGCCCAGATACGCAGTATTTT; CDR3 protein: CAISEIHEQRPDTQYF; clone size: many; V gene: TRBV10-3; J gene: TRBJ2-3; D gene: -
CDR3 DNA: TGTGCCAGCAGTGAGGGACAGGGAACAGATACGCAGTATTTT; CDR3 protein: CASSEGQGTDTQYF; clone size: -; V gene: TRBV6-1; J gene: TRBJ2-3; D gene: TRBD1
CDR3 DNA: TGTGCCAGCAGCCCCCTAGCGGGAGGTGAGAACAATGAGCAGTTCTTC; CDR3 protein: CASSPLAGGENNEQFF; clone size: many; V gene: TRBV3-1; J gene: TRBJ2-1; D gene: TRBD2
CDR3 DNA: TGCAGTGCTCCACCGAGCGGGCGGTCCTCCTACAATGAGCAGTTCTTC; CDR3 protein: CSAPPSGRSSYNEQFF; clone size: -; V gene: TRBV20-1; J gene: TRBJ2-1; D gene: -
CDR3 DNA: TGTGCCAGTAGTCAGACAGCCCCCGGAAGCTACACCTTC; CDR3 protein: CASSQTAPGSYTF; clone size: many; V gene: TRBV19; J gene: TRBJ1-2; D gene: -
CDR3 DNA: TGTGCCAGCAGCTTTGACAGGGGGTTCAGTTATGGCTACACCTTC; CDR3 protein: CASSFDRGFSYGYTF; clone size: many; V gene: TRBV11-2; J gene: TRBJ1-2; D gene: TRBD1
CDR3 DNA: TGTGCCAGCAGCTCGGGAGACCACAGGGATCAGCCCCAGCATTTT; CDR3 protein: CASSSGDHRDQPQHF; clone size: many; V gene: TRBV7-9; J gene: TRBJ1-5; D gene: -
CDR3 DNA: TGTGCCAGCAGTTCGAGGGGTAGCGGAGAAAAACTGTTTTTT; CDR3 protein: CASSSRGSGEKLFF; clone size: -; V gene: TRBV27; J gene: TRBJ1-4; D gene: -
CDR3 DNA: TGCGCCAGCAGCTTGGAGGCGGGAAGCACAGATACGCAGTATTTT; CDR3 protein: CASSLEAGSTDTQYF; clone size: many; V gene: TRBV5-1; J gene: TRBJ2-3; D gene: -
CDR3 DNA: TGTGCCAGCTCTCCCTTGGACAGGGGAGTCAACAATGAGCAGTTCTTC; CDR3 protein: CASSPLDRGVNNEQFF; clone size: -; V gene: TRBV18; J gene: TRBJ2-1; D gene: TRBD1
CDR3 DNA: TGTGCCAGCAGCCGGGACAGATACACTGAAGCTTTCTTT; CDR3 protein: CASSRDRYTEAFF; clone size: few; V gene: TRBV7-8; J gene: TRBJ1-1; D gene: TRBD1
CDR3 DNA: TGTGCCAGCAGTTACTTTGGGCTAGCGGGCTACCAAGAGACCCAGTACTTC; CDR3 protein: CASSYFGLAGYQETQYF; clone size: many; V gene: TRBV6-2/TRBV6-3; J gene: TRBJ2-5; D gene: TRBD2
CDR3 DNA: TGTGCCAGCACTGAAATGGCCCTCTCTACTGAAGCTTTCTTT; CDR3 protein: CASTEMALSTEAFF; clone size: many; V gene: TRBV2; J gene: TRBJ1-1; D gene: -
CDR3 DNA: TGCAGTGCTAGTTCACGGGTTAGGCAGCGGAGAGAGACCCAGTACTTC; CDR3 protein: CSASSRVRQRRETQYF; clone size: many; V gene: TRBV20-1; J gene: TRBJ2-5; D gene: -
CDR3 DNA: TGTGCCATCAGTGAGTCGACGTTCACAGCAAATCTAAATAACTATGGCTACACCTTC; CDR3 protein: CAISESTFTANLNNYGYTF; clone size: many; V gene: TRBV10-3; J gene: TRBJ1-2; D gene: -
CDR3 DNA: TGTGCCAGCAGTTACGGTCGGGACTCTGGAAACACCATATATTTT; CDR3 protein: CASSYGRDSGNTIYF; clone size: many; V gene: TRBV6-5; J gene: TRBJ1-3; D gene: -
CDR3 DNA: TGTGCCAGCAGTTTACGGAGCGGAGACACAGATACGCAGTATTTT; CDR3 protein: CASSLRSGDTDTQYF; clone size: many; V gene: TRBV12-3/TRBV12-4; J gene: TRBJ2-3; D gene: -
CDR3 DNA: TGTGCCAGCAGTGTCCAGGGATCATCCTACGAGCAGTACTTC; CDR3 protein: CASSVQGSSYEQYF; clone size: many; V gene: TRBV28; J gene: TRBJ2-7; D gene: -
CDR3 DNA: TGCAGTGCCAAACCAGGGCTAGAGGGGCGTAATACGCAGTATTTT; CDR3 protein: CSAKPGLEGRNTQYF; clone size: -; V gene: TRBV20-1; J gene: TRBJ2-3; D gene: -
CDR3 DNA: TGTGCCAGCAGTTTTGGGACAGGGGATTTGTACGAGCAGTACTTC; CDR3 protein: CASSFGTGDLYEQYF; clone size: -; V gene: TRBV5-6; J gene: TRBJ2-7; D gene: TRBD1
CDR3 DNA: TGTGCCAGCAGTGAAGGGCTAGCGCCCGGGAGCTCCTACGAGCAGTACTTC; CDR3 protein: CASSEGLAPGSSYEQYF; clone size: many; V gene: TRBV6-1; J gene: TRBJ2-7; D gene: -
CDR3 DNA: TGTGCCAGCAGTGACTTGGGGGGAAATACGCAGTATTTT; CDR3 protein: CASSDLGGNTQYF; clone size: -; V gene: TRBV2; J gene: TRBJ2-3; D gene: -
CDR3 DNA: TGTGCCAGCAGTTTTTCGGGGAGTTCACCCCTCCACTTT; CDR3 protein: CASSFSGSSPLHF; clone size: many; V gene: TRBV28; J gene: TRBJ1-6; D gene: -
CDR3 DNA: TGTGCCAGCAGGGGACAGGTCTACGAGCAGTACTTC; CDR3 protein: CASRGQVYEQYF; clone size: -; V gene: TRBV6-1; J gene: TRBJ2-7; D gene: TRBD1
CDR3 DNA: TGTGCCAGCAGCGGGCCGGGACAGGGGCCCCACAATGAGCAGTTCTTC; CDR3 protein: CASSGPGQGPHNEQFF; clone size: -; V gene: TRBV6-2/TRBV6-3; J gene: TRBJ2-1; D gene: TRBD1
CDR3 DNA: TGCAGCGTTGAAGATCGGGGGGAGAACACCGGGGAGCTGTTTTTT; CDR3 protein: CSVEDRGENTGELFF; clone size: many; V gene: TRBV29-1; J gene: TRBJ2-2; D gene: TRBD2
CDR3 DNA: TGCAGTGCTCGGGGACTAGCGGGGGGTAGGTCCTACAATGAGCAGTTCTTC; CDR3 protein: CSARGLAGGRSYNEQFF; clone size: -; V gene: TRBV20-1; J gene: TRBJ2-1; D gene: TRBD2
CDR3 DNA: TGTGCCAGCAGTGGGGCCCTTGGGGGCAGTAGGAACACTGAAGCTTTCTTT; CDR3 protein: CASSGALGGSRNTEAFF; clone size: many; V gene: TRBV2; J gene: TRBJ1-1; D gene: -
CDR3 DNA: TGTGCCAGCAGTTACTCGGCTAGCGGGAACCAAGAGACCCAGTACTTC; CDR3 protein: CASSYSASGNQETQYF; clone size: many; V gene: TRBV6-2/TRBV6-3; J gene: TRBJ2-5; D gene: TRBD2
CDR3 DNA: TGTGCCAGCAGCCATAGACGGGCCTCCTACGAGCAGTACTTC; CDR3 protein: CASSHRRASYEQYF; clone size: -; V gene: TRBV11-2; J gene: TRBJ2-7; D gene: -
CDR3 DNA: TGCGCCAGCAGCTTGTATGGACTGGGTGATAATTCACCCCTCCACTTT; CDR3 protein: CASSLYGLGDNSPLHF; clone size: many; V gene: TRBV5-1; J gene: TRBJ1-6; D gene: -
CDR3 DNA: TGTGCCAGCAGTTACTCGGTGTTGCAGCCCCAGCATTTT; CDR3 protein: CASSYSVLQPQHF; clone size: -; V gene: TRBV6-2/TRBV6-3; J gene: TRBJ1-5; D gene: -
CDR3 DNA: TGTGCCACCATGGGACTAGCGGGCAACTCAGACAATGAGCAGTTCTTC; CDR3 protein: CATMGLAGNSDNEQFF; clone size: many; V gene: TRBV24-1; J gene: TRBJ2-1; D gene: TRBD2
CDR3 DNA: TGTGCCAGCAGTTTGACAGGGGACAATGAAAAACTGTTTTTT; CDR3 protein: CASSLTGDNEKLFF; clone size: many; V gene: TRBV12-3/TRBV12-4; J gene: TRBJ1-4; D gene: TRBD1
CDR3 DNA: TGTGCCAGCAGCTCGGGCGGGAGAGAGCAGTTCTTC; CDR3 protein: CASSSGGREQFF; clone size: -; V gene: TRBV7-9; J gene: TRBJ2-1; D gene: TRBD2
CDR3 DNA: TGTGCCACCTTGCCGGGGACGTTGAGGATGAACACTGAAGCTTTCTTT; CDR3 protein: CATLPGTLRMNTEAFF; clone size: many; V gene: TRBV6-1; J gene: TRBJ1-1; D gene: -
CDR3 DNA: TGTGCCAGCAGTTTAGGGACAGTCGGACCCCAGCATTTT; CDR3 protein: CASSLGTVGPQHF; clone size: many; V gene: TRBV12-3/TRBV12-4; J gene: TRBJ1-5; D gene: -
CDR3 DNA: TGTGCCAGCAGCCTAACCGATAACTACGAGCAGTACTTC; CDR3 protein: CASSLTDNYEQYF; clone size: -; V gene: TRBV4-1; J gene: TRBJ2-7; D gene: -
CDR3 DNA: TGTGCCAGCAGTTGGTTATCTAGCACAGATACGCAGTATTTT; CDR3 protein: CASSWLSSTDTQYF; clone size: many; V gene: TRBV27; J gene: TRBJ2-3; D gene: -
CDR3 DNA: TGTGCCAGCAGTGCAGGGACACCGGTATTCACAGATACGCAGTATTTT; CDR3 protein: CASSAGTPVFTDTQYF; clone size: once; V gene: TRBV2; J gene: TRBJ2-3; D gene: -
CDR3 DNA: TGCGCCAGCATGGGACTAGCGGGACACGAGCAGTACTTC; CDR3 protein: CASMGLAGHEQYF; clone size: many; V gene: TRBV10-2; J gene: TRBJ2-7; D gene: TRBD2
CDR3 DNA: TGCAGTGCTAGGGGGACTAGCTCCTACGAGCAGTACTTC; CDR3 protein: CSARGTSSYEQYF; clone size: few; V gene: TRBV20-1; J gene: TRBJ2-7; D gene: TRBD2
CDR3 DNA: TGTGCCAGCAGTTTAATTGGGGGGAAGACTGAAGCTTTCTTT; CDR3 protein: CASSLIGGKTEAFF; clone size: many; V gene: TRBV27; J gene: TRBJ1-1; D gene: -
CDR3 DNA: TGTGCTAGCAGCTTAGGTTGTGAGCAGTTCTTC; CDR3 protein: CASSLGCEQFF; clone size: -; V gene: TRBV7-7; J gene: TRBJ2-1; D gene: -
CDR3 DNA: TGTGCCAGCAGCTTAGGGAGATCCGTTCTCAATGAGCAGTTCTTC; CDR3 protein: CASSLGRSVLNEQFF; clone size: many; V gene: TRBV13; J gene: TRBJ2-1; D gene: -
CDR3 DNA: TGCGCCAGCACGCAATTGGGGAACCCTGAAGCTTTCTTT; CDR3 protein: CASTQLGNPEAFF; clone size: many; V gene: TRBV4-1; J gene: TRBJ1-1; D gene: -
CDR3 DNA: TGTGCCAGCAGTCTTAGGACAGACACCGGGGAGCTGTTTTTT; CDR3 protein: CASSLRTDTGELFF; clone size: many; V gene: TRBV11-2; J gene: TRBJ2-2; D gene: -
CDR3 DNA: TGTGCCAGCAGCTTATATCAGGGTTACAATGAGCAGTTCTTC; CDR3 protein: CASSLYQGYNEQFF; clone size: -; V gene: TRBV7-2; J gene: TRBJ2-1; D gene: -
CDR3 DNA: TGCGCCAGCAGCTTGAGCCGTAGCGCCGGTTTGTCCACCGGGGAGCTGTTTTTT; CDR3 protein: CASSLSRSAGLSTGELFF; clone size: many; V gene: TRBV5-1; J gene: TRBJ2-2; D gene: -
CDR3 DNA: TGTGCCAGCAGCACGACTCTCTCTGGAAACACCATATATTTT; CDR3 protein: CASSTTLSGNTIYF; clone size: few; V gene: TRBV5-4; J gene: TRBJ1-3; D gene: -
CDR3 DNA: TGTGCCATCAGTGAAGTCGGGGTAGGAAACAATGAGCAGTTCTTC; CDR3 protein: CAISEVGVGNNEQFF; clone size: many; V gene: TRBV10-3; J gene: TRBJ2-1; D gene: -